The next 21 T cell receptor beta chains were all read from a single sample in a study of blood T cell repertoires in COVID-19. Profiled with immunoSEQ multiplex PCR; TCRdb holds only in-frame clones, not every one. Here the sample spans almost 400,000 clones, roughly 91% being singletons. The sample taken for sequencing was PBMCs or T cells enriched from blood (not recorded which). All receptors derive from a woman aged 25 to 39 who had recovered from COVID-19.

V and J are TRBV29-1 and TRBJ1-5; D is ambiguous. Germline V gene data show CDR1 as SQVTM and CDR2 as ANQGSEA. The CDR3 extends over 13 amino acids. The V end was cut by 6 bases, the J end by 4 bases, with 13 bases between. Here the CDR3 DNA reads TGCAGCGTGCGGTCGTCGATTAATCAGCCCCAGCATTTT. Its translation is CSVRSSINQPQHF.

The chain is built from TRBV6-5 and TRBJ2-7, with 7 bases identical to TRBD1. This CDR3 has 13 amino acids. CDR1 is MNHEY, CDR2 SVGAGI, per germline. Trimming took 6 bases from V and 6 from J; bases not matched to a gene: 8. The CDR3 region has the DNA TGTGCCAGCAGAGCAGGGGGATCTACCGAGCAGTACTTC. Its protein is CASRAGGSTEQYF.

The gene calls are TRBV30 and TRBJ2-1; 9 bases match TRBD2. The germline CDR1 and CDR2 sequences are GTSNPN and SVGIG (reference sequence). The ends lost 4 bases at V and 6 bases at J; junction bases unmatched: 10. The CDR3 extends over 15 amino acids. Written as DNA, the CDR3 is TGTGCCTGGACTGGTTGGACTAGCGCAACCAATGAGCAGTTCTTC. This encodes CAWTGWTSATNEQFF.

The genes are TRBV15 and TRBJ2-7; the D gene is possibly TRBD1 (6 bases). Trimming took 2 bases from V and 3 from J, leaving 14 bases between them. The CDR3 totals 15 residues. Per the germline V gene, CDR1 is LNHNV and CDR2 is YYDKDF (reference sequence). CDR3 nucleotide sequence: TGTGCCACCAGCAGAAGATCCGGGACAATCTACGAGCAGTACTTC. Amino acids: CATSRRSGTIYEQYF.

The chain joins TRBV3-1 (or the pseudogene TRBV3-2) to TRBJ1-2, with D perhaps TRBD1 (6 bases). Trimming shortened V by 2 bases and J by 4 bases, and 20 bases separated the two germline ends. Germline CDR1 reads LGHDT; CDR2 reads YNNKEL (reference sequence). The CDR3 loop spans 17 amino acids. CDR3 protein: CASSQKRGIRQLYGYTF. DNA of the CDR3: TGTGCCAGCAGCCAAAAGAGGGGGATTCGACAGCTCTATGGCTACACCTTC.

The V call is TRBV28, the J call TRBJ2-1; D may be TRBD1 (6 bases). Per germline, CDR1 MDHEN and CDR2 SYDVKM. CDR3 length equals 12 residues. Trimming pared 10 bases from V and 5 bases from J, leaving 12 bases between. CDR3 sequence: CAIRGQNNEQFF. The CDR3, as DNA: TGTGCCATCCGCGGACAGAACAATGAGCAGTTCTTC.

The V call is TRBV7-2, the J call TRBJ1-4, with TRBD1 matching 7 bases. Germline CDR1 is SGHTA and CDR2 is FQGNSA. Unmatched junction bases numbered 7, after V lost 5 bases and J lost 4 bases. This CDR3 has 15 amino acids. The CDR3 DNA reads TGTGCCAGCAGCCCCCAGGGACAGCTTAATGAAAAACTGTTTTTT. It codes for CASSPQGQLNEKLFF.

The rearrangement uses TRBV30 and TRBJ1-4; D gene ambiguous. CDR3 length: 17 amino acids. V was clipped by 2 bases and J by 2 bases, with 18 bases between them. From germline, CDR1 is GTSNPN and CDR2 SVGIG (reference sequence). CDR3 nucleotide sequence: TGTGCCTGGAGTCCCCACCGAGGGTTCGCTACTAATGAAAAACTGTTTTTT. Residues: CAWSPHRGFATNEKLFF.

The CDR3 coding sequence is TGCGCCAGCAGCTATCTACAGGGGGCCGGCACTGAAGCTTTCTTT. Translated, it gives CASSYLQGAGTEAFF. V gene TRBV5-1 combines with J gene TRBJ1-1; TRBD1 aligns across 9 bases. The CDR3 totals 15 residues. Germline V lookup: CDR1 SGHRS, CDR2 YFSETQ. The junction had 7 bases not matched to a gene; V was cut back by 3 bases and J by 4 bases.

The J gene is TRBJ2-7, the V gene TRBV6-2 or TRBV6-3; 7 bases map to TRBD2. Trimming removed 0 bases from V and 0 bases from J; junction bases left unmatched: 5. The CDR3 is made up of 16 amino acids. Germline lookup yields CDR1 MNHEY and CDR2 SVGEGT. CDR3 in DNA: TGTGCCAGCAGTTACTCGTTTCTAGCGGCCTCCTACGAGCAGTACTTC. This translates into CASSYSFLAASYEQYF.

This sequence joins TRBV18 and TRBJ1-2; D is ambiguous. V was trimmed by 2 bases and J by 2 bases, leaving 12 bases between them. The CDR3 covers 15 residues. CDR1 is KGHSH, CDR2 LQKENI, per germline. Written as DNA, the CDR3 is TGTGCCAGCTCACCAAACCAGGCACCGAACTATGGCTACACCTTC. Protein sequence: CASSPNQAPNYGYTF.

This chain connects TRBV25-1 to TRBJ2-2; D may be TRBD1 (6 bases). Germline V gene data show CDR1 as MGHDK and CDR2 as SYGVNS. The ends were cut back, 3 bases at V and 3 bases at J, with 8 bases in the middle. The CDR3 spans 14 residues. The CDR3: CASSDAGDTGELFF. CDR3 nucleotides: TGTGCCAGCAGTGACGCAGGGGACACCGGGGAGCTGTTTTTT.

The gene calls are TRBV10-3 and TRBJ2-1, with TRBD2 identical over 7 bases. The CDR3 runs to 13 residues. Trimming took 3 bases from V and 5 from J; bases not matched to a gene: 1. Germline CDR1 is ENHRY and CDR2 is SYGVKD. This CDR3 reads CAISDRGDNEQFF. The CDR3 nucleotides are TGTGCCATCAGTGACCGGGGGGACAATGAGCAGTTCTTC.

CDR3 sequence reads: CSGEGTGDTEAFF. As DNA, the CDR3 is TGCAGCGGGGAAGGGACAGGGGACACTGAAGCTTTCTTT. J is TRBJ1-1 and V is TRBV29-1, with 10 positions matching TRBD1. This CDR3 is built from 13 residues. Germline CDR1 reads SQVTM; CDR2 reads ANQGSEA. J lost 3 bases, V lost 7 bases, and 5 bases had no gene match.

The chain employs TRBV6-5 and TRBJ2-5, with D possibly matching TRBD2 (5 bases). CDR1 is MNHEY and CDR2 is SVGAGI in the germline V gene. Trimming removed 0 bases at V and 4 bases at J, with 15 bases between. The CDR3 runs to 16 residues. The DNA of the CDR3 is TGTGCCAGCAGTTACTCCGGACTCCCTAGACCAGAGACCCAGTACTTC. Translation: CASSYSGLPRPETQYF.

The sample holds a few counts of this clone. The V call is TRBV19, the J call TRBJ2-7; 7 bases map to TRBD2. The germline gives CDR1 LNHDA, CDR2 SQIVND (reference sequence). This CDR3 contains 14 residues. J gave up 1 base and V 3 bases, and 3 bases lay outside the gene matches. This CDR3 reads CASSIQAGSYEQYF. In DNA form, the CDR3 reads TGTGCCAGTAGTATCCAAGCGGGATCCTACGAGCAGTACTTC.

The J gene is TRBJ1-2, the V gene TRBV12-3 or TRBV12-4, with TRBD1 matching 9 bases. V shed 3 bases and J 9 bases; nucleotides not matched to a gene: 5. The CDR3 is 13 amino acids. Here the CDR3 DNA reads TGTGCCAGCAGTTTCACAGGGGGCTCGAGCTACACCTTC. Translated, it gives CASSFTGGSSYTF.

The CDR3 spells CAWSIGWSEKLFF. The CDR3 DNA follows: TGTGCCTGGAGTATTGGCTGGAGTGAAAAACTGTTTTTT. V is TRBV30 and J is TRBJ1-4, with D hard to call. Per germline, CDR1 GTSNPN and CDR2 SVGIG (reference sequence). V gave up 2 bases and J gave up 7 bases, with 11 bases separating them. The CDR3 contains 13 residues.

The table lists this clone with a count of one. The CDR3 reads CAWSVSRVRELFF. In nucleotides, the CDR3 is TGTGCCTGGAGTGTATCCCGCGTGAGGGAGCTGTTTTTT. The J gene is TRBJ2-2, the V gene TRBV30; D not resolved. Germline V gene sequence: CDR1 GTSNPN, CDR2 SVGIG (reference sequence). Trimming removed 0 bases at V and 9 bases at J, with 11 bases between. The CDR3 runs to 13 residues.

The J gene is TRBJ2-3, the V gene TRBV4-3; 10 nucleotides match TRBD2. Germline CDR1 reads LGHNA; CDR2 reads YSLEER. V shed 4 bases and J 4 bases; nucleotides not matched to a gene: 5. CDR3 size: 15 residues. The chain's CDR3 is CASSPERGGADTQYF. As DNA, the CDR3 is TGCGCCAGCAGCCCAGAGCGGGGGGGCGCAGATACGCAGTATTTT.

V and J are TRBV19 and TRBJ1-5; D might be TRBD1 (5 bases). The ends were cut back, 6 bases at V and 0 bases at J, with 12 bases in the middle. Germline V gene data show CDR1 as LNHDA and CDR2 as SQIVND (reference sequence). CDR3 length: 15 residues. CDR3 loop: CASSGGDRSNQPQHF. For the CDR3, the DNA is TGTGCCAGTAGCGGAGGGGATCGTAGCAATCAGCCCCAGCATTTT.